This entry lists 30 T cell receptor beta chains sequenced from one sample in a study of T cell changes during pregnancy in multiple sclerosis. The assay was immunoSEQ multiplex PCR, and TCRdb's table has in-frame clones only and misses some. The sample consists of around 100,000 clones, about 90% of them appearing once. This material consisted of peripheral blood, taken in the third trimester of pregnancy. These receptors all come from a female donor with multiple sclerosis, enrolled in a pregnancy study.

CDR3 nucleotide sequence: TGTGCCAGCTCACCAATCCTGAAACCAGCGGCCTACAATGAGCAGTTCTTC. Its translation: CASSPILKPAAYNEQFF. V usage is TRBV18 and J usage is TRBJ2-1; maybe TRBD2 (5 bases). V was trimmed by 2 bases and J by 2 bases, leaving 16 bases between them. Germline V CDR1 and CDR2: KGHSH, LQKENI. This CDR3 comprises 17 residues.

The chain joins TRBV29-1 to TRBJ2-1, with unresolved D. V lost 8 bases, J lost 7 bases, and 12 bases lay in between. The CDR3 spans 11 residues. Germline loops: CDR1 SQVTM, CDR2 ANQGSEA. The CDR3 DNA is TGCAGCTACGCATTGGCTAATGAGCAGTTCTTC. Protein sequence: CSYALANEQFF.

The V gene is TRBV5-4, the J gene TRBJ2-3, with no clear D. Germline assignment: CDR1 SGHNT and CDR2 YYREEE (reference sequence). CDR3 size: 13 residues. V was trimmed by 4 bases and J by 0 bases, leaving 6 bases between them. As DNA, the CDR3 is TGTGCCAGCAGCATGGCTAGCACAGATACGCAGTATTTT. As protein: CASSMASTDTQYF.

The chain employs TRBV5-1 and TRBJ2-5; 8 nucleotides match TRBD2. V gave up 3 bases and J gave up 0 bases; unmatched junction bases: 7. CDR1 and CDR2 (germline): SGHRS, YFSETQ. CDR3 length: 16 residues. CDR3 in DNA: TGCGCCAGCAGCTACGGTAGCGGGGCAAACCAAGAGACCCAGTACTTC. Translating gives CASSYGSGANQETQYF.

CDR3 amino acids: CASSLAQGPGNTIYF. CDR3 DNA sequence: TGCGCCAGCAGCTTGGCGCAGGGTCCGGGAAACACCATATATTTT. This rearrangement joins TRBV5-1 to TRBJ1-3; TRBD1 is a possible D gene (5 bases). Trimming removed 0 bases at V and 4 bases at J, with 11 bases between. Germline V lookup: CDR1 SGHRS, CDR2 YFSETQ. The CDR3 loop spans 15 amino acids.

The V gene is TRBV11-2, the J gene TRBJ1-4; no firm D call. V was clipped by 1 base and J by 8 bases, with 8 bases between them. Looked up from germline, CDR1 is SGHAT and CDR2 is FQNNGV. The CDR3 runs 13 residues. The CDR3 region has the DNA TGTGCCAGCAGCTTAGTGGGCAGAGAAAAACTGTTTTTT. Amino acids: CASSLVGREKLFF.

The chain links TRBV4-2 to TRBJ2-7; 8 bases line up with TRBD2. The V and J ends lost 0 bases and 2 bases, in that order; junction bases with no gene match: 6. Germline CDR1 is LGHNA and CDR2 is YNFKEQ. The CDR3 is 16 amino acids. CDR3 region: CASSQDLLAVTYEQYF. The CDR3 coding sequence is TGTGCCAGCAGCCAAGATTTACTAGCGGTAACCTACGAGCAGTACTTC.

This chain uses TRBV2 with TRBJ1-6; 7 bases agree with TRBD1. This CDR3 is built from 16 residues. V lost 6 bases and J lost 0; bases outside the gene matches: 5. Germline assignment: CDR1 SNHLY and CDR2 FYNNEI. The CDR3 protein is CASRGGQSSYNSPLHF. In nucleotides, the CDR3 is TGTGCCAGCAGGGGGGGACAGAGCTCCTATAATTCACCCCTCCACTTT. Full variable domain (rest looked up from reference TRBV2 and TRBJ1-6): EPEVTQTPSHQVTQMGQEVILRCVPISNHLYFYWYRQILGQKVEFLVSFYNNEISEKSEIFDDQFSVERPDGSNFTLKIRSTKLEDSAMYFCASRGGQSSYNSPLHFGNGTRLTVT.

The CDR3 spells CAISVVAGYSSYEQYF. CDR3 DNA sequence: TGTGCCATCAGTGTTGTGGCAGGTTATAGCTCCTACGAGCAGTACTTC. The genes are TRBV10-3 and TRBJ2-7; D not resolved. Trimming removed 4 bases from V and 0 bases from J, with 16 bases in between. From germline, CDR1 is ENHRY and CDR2 SYGVKD. The CDR3 has 16 residues.

The table lists this clone with a few counts. The chain employs TRBV6-5 and TRBJ1-2; unclear D gene. There are 13 residues in the CDR3. The germline V and J ends were trimmed by 5 bases and 4 bases, with 11 bases remaining between them. Germline-derived CDR1 and CDR2 are MNHEY and SVGAGI. The chain's CDR3 is CASSPRGSYGYTF. CDR3 sequence (DNA): TGTGCCAGCAGTCCCCGGGGAAGCTATGGCTACACCTTC.

The rearrangement joins TRBV5-1 to TRBJ1-1; the match to TRBD1 covers 12 bases. The V gene end was trimmed by 4 bases and the J gene end by 1 base; junction bases not matched to a gene: 11. In germline, CDR1 is SGHRS, CDR2 YFSETQ. The CDR3 extends over 18 amino acids. CDR3 in DNA: TGCGCCAGCAGCAGGGGACAGGGGGCACTGTTGTGGAACACTGAAGCTTTCTTT. Amino acid sequence: CASSRGQGALLWNTEAFF.

The chain couples TRBV5-6 to TRBJ2-5; 10 nucleotides line up with TRBD1. Losses at the gene ends were 3 bases for V and 7 bases for J; bases not matched to a gene: 3. The CDR3 is 13 residues long. Germline V lookup: CDR1 SGHDT, CDR2 YYEEEE. This CDR3 is CASSWDRGVTQYF. DNA for the CDR3: TGTGCCAGCAGCTGGGACAGGGGAGTGACCCAGTACTTC.

The J gene is TRBJ2-5, the V gene TRBV10-3; 9 bases match TRBD2. The trim removed 4 bases at V and 7 bases at J, leaving 19 bases unmatched. The germline gives CDR1 ENHRY, CDR2 SYGVKD. The CDR3 totals 18 residues. CDR3 sequence: CAISAGGRAGGYQPTQYF. In DNA form, the CDR3 reads TGTGCCATCAGTGCGGGCGGGAGGGCCGGGGGGTACCAACCGACCCAGTACTTC.

The genes are TRBV5-1 and TRBJ2-1, with D possibly matching TRBD2 (6 bases). Trimming removed 4 bases from V and 0 bases from J, with 11 bases in between. The CDR3 covers 15 residues. Germline V gene lookup returns CDR1 SGHRS and CDR2 YFSETQ. The CDR3 is CASSSGLISYNEQFF. Here the CDR3 DNA reads TGCGCCAGCAGCAGCGGACTAATCTCCTACAATGAGCAGTTCTTC.

The V call is TRBV5-1, the J call TRBJ2-3, with D possibly matching TRBD2 (5 bases). The CDR3 has 14 amino acids. Germline V gene data show CDR1 as SGHRS and CDR2 as YFSETQ. V was clipped by 4 bases and J by 0 bases, with 9 bases between them. The CDR3 DNA reads as TGCGCCAGCAGCCCGACTACTAGCACAGATACGCAGTATTTT. It translates to CASSPTTSTDTQYF.

The V and J genes are TRBV28 and TRBJ2-3, with a weak D call TRBD2 (6 bases). CDR1 MDHEN and CDR2 SYDVKM come from the germline V gene. The CDR3 extends over 15 amino acids. The germline V and J ends were trimmed by 2 bases and 8 bases, with 17 bases remaining between them. CDR3 amino acids: CASSLDPTGVGTQYF. DNA for the CDR3: TGTGCCAGCAGTTTAGACCCGACGGGGGTGGGTACGCAGTATTTT.

The CDR3 DNA reads as TGTGCCTGCCGGACTAGCGGGAAATCCTACGAGCAGTACTTC. Translated: CACRTSGKSYEQYF. The gene calls are TRBV30 and TRBJ2-7; 12 bases line up with TRBD2. Per germline, CDR1 GTSNPN and CDR2 SVGIG (reference sequence). This CDR3 has 14 amino acids. The V and J ends lost 6 bases and 1 base, in that order; junction bases with no gene match: 4.

This clone was counted once. The chain carries TRBV2 and TRBJ2-1, with TRBD2 matching over 15 bases. The CDR3 is 16 amino acids. The germline gives CDR1 SNHLY, CDR2 FYNNEI. V trimming: 6 bases; J trimming: 4 bases; junction bases outside the gene matches: 4. The CDR3 DNA reads as TGTGCCAGCAGGACCGGGACTAGCGGGGGGTACAATGAGCAGTTCTTC. Its protein product is CASRTGTSGGYNEQFF. Using reference TRBV2 and TRBJ2-1 for the parts outside the CDR3, the full variable domain is EPEVTQTPSHQVTQMGQEVILRCVPISNHLYFYWYRQILGQKVEFLVSFYNNEISEKSEIFDDQFSVERPDGSNFTLKIRSTKLEDSAMYFCASRTGTSGGYNEQFFGPGTRLTVL.

The chain couples TRBV19 to TRBJ1-1; no clear D gene. The length of the CDR3 is 13 residues. Per germline, CDR1 LNHDA and CDR2 SQIVND (reference sequence). Trimming stripped 5 bases from V and 1 base from J, with 8 bases between. The CDR3 region has the DNA TGTGCCAGTAGTTCACGGAGGAACACTGAAGCTTTCTTT. Encoded protein: CASSSRRNTEAFF.

The V and J genes are TRBV25-1 and TRBJ1-4, with 7 bases aligning to TRBD1. The V segment lost 2 bases and the J segment 7 bases; nucleotides outside the gene matches: 7. CDR1 and CDR2 (germline): MGHDK, SYGVNS. This CDR3 has 15 amino acids. The CDR3 coding sequence is TGTGCCAGCAGTGAACAGGGGGTGCGTGGTGAAAAACTGTTTTTT. Translating gives CASSEQGVRGEKLFF.

This rearrangement joins TRBV28 to TRBJ2-7; 9 bases are a match to TRBD2. In germline, CDR1 is MDHEN, CDR2 SYDVKM. The CDR3 has 16 residues. With V trimmed by 2 bases and J by 4 bases, 9 bases remained unmatched. CDR3 DNA sequence: TGTGCCAGCAGTTTAACTTTGGGCGGGAGGGGTTACGAGCAGTACTTC. The encoded protein is CASSLTLGGRGYEQYF.

This chain joins TRBV29-1 and TRBJ2-3, with 8 bases identical to TRBD1. The CDR3 spans 13 residues. Losses at the gene ends were 7 bases for V and 8 bases for J; bases not matched to a gene: 11. Looked up from germline, CDR1 is SQVTM and CDR2 is ANQGSEA. CDR3 region: CSALAGQELTQYF. The CDR3 coding sequence is TGCAGCGCCCTGGCGGGACAGGAGCTTACGCAGTATTTT.

The chain uses TRBV9 and TRBJ2-7; D is perhaps TRBD1 (6 bases). CDR1 SGDLS and CDR2 YYNGEE come from the germline V gene. V lost 3 bases and J lost 7, with 14 bases in between. The CDR3 is made up of 13 amino acids. The CDR3 region has the DNA TGTGCCAGCAGCGCCCACCTAGGGGGTGAGCAGTACTTC. This translates into CASSAHLGGEQYF.

J is TRBJ2-5 and V is TRBV27; D gene ambiguous. CDR3 length equals 11 residues. The V gene's germline CDR1 is MNHEY and CDR2 SMNVEV (reference sequence). The V gene lost 8 bases and the J gene lost 1 base, with 5 bases spanning the gap. The CDR3 coding sequence is TGTGCCAGCGGCAGCCAAGAGACCCAGTACTTC. Its translation is CASGSQETQYF.

The V call is TRBV7-2, the J call TRBJ1-6, with a possible D match to TRBD1 (5 bases). V was clipped by 2 bases and J by 10 bases, with 9 bases between them. Germline CDR1 and CDR2: SGHTA and FQGNSA. CDR3 length equals 13 residues. CDR3: CASSLNRGSPLHF. The CDR3 coding sequence is TGTGCCAGCAGCTTAAACCGGGGGTCACCCCTCCACTTT.

The V gene is TRBV6-5, the J gene TRBJ1-2; 7 bases match TRBD1. Germline V lookup: CDR1 MNHEY, CDR2 SVGAGI. The CDR3 covers 12 residues. Trimming took 5 bases from V and 8 from J; bases not matched to a gene: 5. For the CDR3, the DNA is TGTGCCAGCAGTGTACAGGGGTTGGGCTACACCTTC. Its protein product is CASSVQGLGYTF.

The V call is TRBV5-6, the J call TRBJ1-4, with TRBD1 matching over 7 bases. CDR1 and CDR2 (germline): SGHDT, YYEEEE. The CDR3 is 13 amino acids. Trimming cost V 1 base and J 8 bases; bases outside gene matches: 2. This CDR3 is CASSLRGLEKLFF. The CDR3 DNA reads TGTGCCAGCAGCTTGAGGGGGCTCGAAAAACTGTTTTTT.

The rearrangement links TRBV2 to TRBJ2-5; the match to TRBD1 covers 7 bases. There are 15 residues in the CDR3. CDR1 and CDR2 from the germline V gene are SNHLY and FYNNEI. Germline trimming cut 6 bases from V and 4 bases from J; bases unmatched to any gene: 11. CDR3 bases: TGTGCCAGCAGCCCCGGGACAGTGCGTGCAGAGACCCAGTACTTC. This gives the protein CASSPGTVRAETQYF.

V usage is TRBV2 and J usage is TRBJ2-3, with 11 positions matching TRBD2. This CDR3 has 18 amino acids. Germline-derived CDR1 and CDR2 are SNHLY and FYNNEI. Trimming took 4 bases from V and 1 from J; bases not matched to a gene: 10. The CDR3 sequence: CASSGIAGGHRGTDTQYF. DNA of the CDR3: TGTGCCAGCAGTGGGATAGCGGGAGGGCACAGGGGCACAGATACGCAGTATTTT.

The chain joins TRBV19 to TRBJ1-6, with a tentative D call TRBD1 (6 bases). The V gene lost 5 bases and the J gene lost 10 bases, with 24 bases spanning the gap. The CDR3 contains 17 residues. Germline-derived CDR1 and CDR2 are LNHDA and SQIVND (reference sequence). CDR3 coding DNA: TGTGCCAGTAGTTACGCGGCCCAGCCAGGGGCTGGGTCACCCCTCCACTTT. Translating gives CASSYAAQPGAGSPLHF.